This TCR beta chain was observed in a study of shared clonotypes between healthy human individuals. Overall study findings and caveats: Naive subsets typically showed greater estimated richness than memory subsets.

CDR1 is GTSNPN, CDR2 SVGIG, per germline (reference sequence). This CDR3 has 14 residues. The repertoire was sequenced with immunoSEQ multiplex PCR; TCRdb's copy has only in-frame clones and lacks some. The sample records 2 million to 2.5 million clones, roughly 94% being singletons. Notes on this clone: Its target is not known.

V and J are TRBV30 and TRBJ2-1, with TRBD2 matching 8 bases. The sequenced sample consisted of naive CD4+ T cells sorted from blood. Subset here: CD45RA+ positively selected. The receptor's source is a young man in good health. The CDR3 DNA is TGTGCTTGTGGGCGGGAGGTCAGGAGGGATGAGCAGTTCTTC. Its protein is CACGREVRRDEQFF.